This T cell receptor beta chain was identified during a study of shared clonotypes between healthy human individuals. The germline V gene encodes CDR1 MNHEY and CDR2 SMNVEV (reference sequence). With 6 bases removed from V and 3 bases from J, the gap between germline ends came to 21 bases. The CDR3 runs 17 residues. Repertoires were generated with immunoSEQ multiplex PCR, while TCRdb's copy carries only in-frame clones and drops some. This sample yields about 1.9 million clones, of which around 93% are seen a single time; about 1.7% belongs to the top ten. As defined, naive CD8 cells were CD45RO-negative and positively selected for CCR7, with terminally differentiated effector memory CD45RA+ cells excluded.

The V and J genes are TRBV27 and TRBJ2-1, with D possibly matching TRBD2 (6 bases). Sequencing was performed on naive CD8+ T cells from PBMCs. The TCR comes from a man aged 18 to 35 in good health. Some clones in this sample may be carry-over from other donors' samples. The CDR3 spells CASSGLRSGSGYNEQFF. CDR3 coding DNA: TGTGCCAGCAGCGGACTACGAAGTGGTAGCGGCTACAATGAGCAGTTCTTC.